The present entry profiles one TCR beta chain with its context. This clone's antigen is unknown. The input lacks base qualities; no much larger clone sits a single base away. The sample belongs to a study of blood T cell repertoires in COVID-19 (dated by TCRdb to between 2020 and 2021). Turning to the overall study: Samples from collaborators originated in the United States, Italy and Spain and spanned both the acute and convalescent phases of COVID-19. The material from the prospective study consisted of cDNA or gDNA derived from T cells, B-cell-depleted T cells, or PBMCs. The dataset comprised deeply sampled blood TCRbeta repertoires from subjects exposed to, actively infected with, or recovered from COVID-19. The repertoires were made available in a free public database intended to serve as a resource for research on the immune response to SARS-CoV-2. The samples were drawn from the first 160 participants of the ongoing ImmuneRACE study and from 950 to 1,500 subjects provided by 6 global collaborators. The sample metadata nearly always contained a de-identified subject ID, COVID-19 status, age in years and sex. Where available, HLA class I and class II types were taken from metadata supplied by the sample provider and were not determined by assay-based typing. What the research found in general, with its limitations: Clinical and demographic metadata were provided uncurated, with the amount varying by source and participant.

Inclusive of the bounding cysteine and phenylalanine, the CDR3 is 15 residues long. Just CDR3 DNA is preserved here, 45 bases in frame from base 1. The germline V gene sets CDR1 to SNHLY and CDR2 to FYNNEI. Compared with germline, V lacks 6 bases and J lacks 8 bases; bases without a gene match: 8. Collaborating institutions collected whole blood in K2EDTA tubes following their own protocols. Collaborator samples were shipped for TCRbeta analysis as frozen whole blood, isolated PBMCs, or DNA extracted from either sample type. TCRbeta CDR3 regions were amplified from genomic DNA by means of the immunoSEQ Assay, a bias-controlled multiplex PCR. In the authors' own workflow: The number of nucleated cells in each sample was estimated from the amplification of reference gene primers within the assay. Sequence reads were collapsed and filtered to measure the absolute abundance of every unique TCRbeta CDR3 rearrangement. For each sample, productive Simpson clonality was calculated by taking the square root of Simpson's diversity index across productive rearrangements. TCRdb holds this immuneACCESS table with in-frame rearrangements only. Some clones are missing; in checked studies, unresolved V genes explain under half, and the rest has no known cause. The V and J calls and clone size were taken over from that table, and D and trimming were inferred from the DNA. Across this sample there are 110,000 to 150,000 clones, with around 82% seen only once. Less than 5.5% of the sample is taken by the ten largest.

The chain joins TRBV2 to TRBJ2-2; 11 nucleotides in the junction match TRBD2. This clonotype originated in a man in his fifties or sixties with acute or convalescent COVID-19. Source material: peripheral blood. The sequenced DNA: TGTGCCAGCAGGGGCGTTAGCGGGAGGGATGGGGAGCTGTTTTTT. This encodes CASRGVSGRDGELFF.